This TCR beta chain came from a study of beta chain features in type 1 diabetes. At the level of the study: Across the samples, about 100 million sorted cells were examined in total.

The whole isolated RNA underwent reverse transcription, so sequencing captured expressed TCRB transcripts. The repertoire was sequenced with immunoSEQ multiplex PCR; TCRdb's copy has only in-frame clones and lacks some. Here the sample spans about 160,000 clones, 50% to 70% being singletons. A sort by CD45RO/CCR7/CD25/CD127/CD95/CD27 yielded CD4+ naive, central memory, regulatory and stem cell-like memory cells. Notes on this clone: What it binds is unknown.

General study results and limits: In type 1 diabetes patients, VDJ junctions had fewer insertions; deletions at these junctions were more frequent. Among all four CD4+ subsets, Type 1 diabetes patients had TCRB CDR3s that were moderately but significantly shorter. Sequencing from cDNA could over-represent high-TCR-expressing cells.

The CDR3 contains 14 residues. Germline loops: CDR1 SGHTA, CDR2 FQGNSA. Losses at the gene ends were 5 bases for V and 3 bases for J; bases not matched to a gene: 6. Sequencing was performed on naive CD4+ T cells from blood. V gene TRBV7-2 combines with J gene TRBJ2-5; the match to TRBD2 covers 7 bases. This receptor was obtained from a man aged 30 to 39 with type 1 diabetes. The CDR3 region is CASSPWTSEETQYF. The DNA of the CDR3 is TGTGCCAGCAGCCCCTGGACTAGTGAAGAGACCCAGTACTTC.